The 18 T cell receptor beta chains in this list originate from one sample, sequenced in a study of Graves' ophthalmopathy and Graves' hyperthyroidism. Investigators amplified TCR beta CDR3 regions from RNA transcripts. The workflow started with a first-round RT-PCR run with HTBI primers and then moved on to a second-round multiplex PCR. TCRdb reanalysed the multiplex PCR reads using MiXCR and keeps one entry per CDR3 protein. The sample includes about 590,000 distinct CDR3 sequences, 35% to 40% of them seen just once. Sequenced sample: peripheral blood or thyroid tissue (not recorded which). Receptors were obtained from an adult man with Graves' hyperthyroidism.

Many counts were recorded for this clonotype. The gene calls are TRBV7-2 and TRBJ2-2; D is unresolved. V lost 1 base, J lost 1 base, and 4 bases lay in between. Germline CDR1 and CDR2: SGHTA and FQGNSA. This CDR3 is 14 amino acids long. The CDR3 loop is CASSLVLNTGELFF. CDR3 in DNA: TGTGCCAGCAGCTTAGTCTTGAACACCGGGGAGCTGTTTTTT.

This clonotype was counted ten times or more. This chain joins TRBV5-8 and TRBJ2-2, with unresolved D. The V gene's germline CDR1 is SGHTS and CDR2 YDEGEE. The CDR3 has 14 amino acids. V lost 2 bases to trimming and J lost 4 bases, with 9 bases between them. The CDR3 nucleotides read TGTGCCAGCAGCTTAAAGGTTGGCACCGGGGAGCTGTTTTTT. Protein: CASSLKVGTGELFF.

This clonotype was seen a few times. The CDR3 sequence is CSQGPGEQYF. In DNA, the CDR3 is TGCAGCCAAGGACCCGGCGAGCAGTACTTC. J is TRBJ2-7 and V is TRBV29-1; D uncertain. The CDR3 is 10 residues long. Germline CDR1 is SQVTM and CDR2 is ANQGSEA. V was trimmed by 8 bases and J by 6 bases, leaving 11 bases between them.

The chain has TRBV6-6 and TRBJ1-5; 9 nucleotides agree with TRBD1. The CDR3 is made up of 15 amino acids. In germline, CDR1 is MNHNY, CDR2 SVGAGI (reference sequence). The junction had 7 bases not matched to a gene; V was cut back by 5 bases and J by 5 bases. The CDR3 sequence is CASSRDRDPYQPQHF. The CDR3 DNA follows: TGTGCCAGCAGTCGGGACAGGGACCCTTATCAGCCCCAGCATTTT.

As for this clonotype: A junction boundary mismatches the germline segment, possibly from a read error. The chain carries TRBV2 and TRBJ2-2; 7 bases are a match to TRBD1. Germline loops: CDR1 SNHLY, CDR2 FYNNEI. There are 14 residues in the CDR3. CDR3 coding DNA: TGCGCCAGCAGCCAAGCAGAGGGGGCCGGGGAGCTGGTTTTT. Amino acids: CASSQAEGAGELVF.

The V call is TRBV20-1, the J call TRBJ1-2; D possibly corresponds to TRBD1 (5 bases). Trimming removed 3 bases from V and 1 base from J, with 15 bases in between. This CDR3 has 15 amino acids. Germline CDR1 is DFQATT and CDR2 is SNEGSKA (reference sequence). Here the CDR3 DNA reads TGCAGTGCTAGGACTAGCGGGGCCCTTAACTATGGCTACACCTTC. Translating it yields CSARTSGALNYGYTF.

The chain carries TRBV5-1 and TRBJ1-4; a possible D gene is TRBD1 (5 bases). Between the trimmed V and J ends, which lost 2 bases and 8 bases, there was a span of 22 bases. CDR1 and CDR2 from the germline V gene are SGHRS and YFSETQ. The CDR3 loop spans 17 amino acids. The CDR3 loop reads CASSFLMDGARGEKLFF. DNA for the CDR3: TGCGCCAGCAGCTTCCTAATGGACGGGGCAAGAGGAGAAAAACTGTTTTTT.

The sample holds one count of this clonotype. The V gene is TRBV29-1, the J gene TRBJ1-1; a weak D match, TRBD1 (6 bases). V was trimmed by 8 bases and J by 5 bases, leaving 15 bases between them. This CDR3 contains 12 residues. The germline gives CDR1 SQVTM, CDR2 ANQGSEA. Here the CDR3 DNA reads TGCAGCTTGGAAACAGGGAGGACTGAAGCTTTCTTT. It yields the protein CSLETGRTEAFF. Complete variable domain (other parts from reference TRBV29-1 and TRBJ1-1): SAVISQKPSRDICQRGTSLTIQCQVDSQVTMMFWYRQQPGQSLTLIATANQGSEATYESGFVIDKFPISRPNLTFSTLTVSNMSPEDSSIYLCSLETGRTEAFFGQGTRLTVV.

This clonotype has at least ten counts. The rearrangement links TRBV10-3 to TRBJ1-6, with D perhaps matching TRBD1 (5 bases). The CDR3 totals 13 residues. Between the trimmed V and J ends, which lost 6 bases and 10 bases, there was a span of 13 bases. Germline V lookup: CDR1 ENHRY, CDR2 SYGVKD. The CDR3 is CAIRGAVGSPLHF. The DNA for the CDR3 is TGTGCCATCAGAGGGGCTGTGGGATCACCCCTCCACTTT.

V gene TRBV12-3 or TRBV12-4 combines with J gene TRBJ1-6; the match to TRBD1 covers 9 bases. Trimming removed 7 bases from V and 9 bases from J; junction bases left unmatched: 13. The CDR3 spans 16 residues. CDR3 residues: CASTTIPGTGSSPLHF. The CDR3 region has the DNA TGTGCCAGCACAACAATACCCGGGACAGGGTCTTCACCCCTCCACTTT.

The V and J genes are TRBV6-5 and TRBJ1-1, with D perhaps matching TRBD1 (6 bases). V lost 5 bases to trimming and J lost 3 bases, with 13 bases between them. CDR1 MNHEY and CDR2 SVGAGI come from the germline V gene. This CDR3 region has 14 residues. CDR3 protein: CASSNGGGDTEAFF. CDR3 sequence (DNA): TGTGCCAGCAGTAATGGGGGCGGGGACACTGAAGCTTTCTTT.

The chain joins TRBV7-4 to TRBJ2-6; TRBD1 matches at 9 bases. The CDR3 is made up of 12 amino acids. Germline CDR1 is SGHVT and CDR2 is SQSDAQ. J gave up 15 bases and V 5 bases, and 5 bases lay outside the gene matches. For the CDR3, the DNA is TGTGCCAGCAGCGACCGGGACAGGGACCTGACTTTC. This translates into CASSDRDRDLTF.

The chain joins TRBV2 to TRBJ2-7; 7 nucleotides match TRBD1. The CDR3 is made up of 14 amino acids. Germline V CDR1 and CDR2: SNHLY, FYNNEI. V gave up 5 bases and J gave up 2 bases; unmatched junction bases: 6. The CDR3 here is CASSSAGTAYEQYF. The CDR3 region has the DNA TGTGCCAGCAGTTCAGCCGGGACAGCCTACGAGCAGTACTTC.

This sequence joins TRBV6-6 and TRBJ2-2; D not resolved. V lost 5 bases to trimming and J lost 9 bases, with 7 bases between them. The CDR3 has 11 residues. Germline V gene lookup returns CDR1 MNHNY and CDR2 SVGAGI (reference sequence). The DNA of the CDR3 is TGTGCCAGCAGTGAAGCGTGGGAGCTGTTTTTT. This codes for CASSEAWELFF.

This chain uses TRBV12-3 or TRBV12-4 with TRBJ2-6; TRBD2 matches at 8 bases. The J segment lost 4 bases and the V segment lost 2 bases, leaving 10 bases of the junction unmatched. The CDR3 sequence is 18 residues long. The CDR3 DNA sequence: TGTGCCAGCAGTTTAACGGTCGGGGGGGCGTTAGGGGCCAACGTCCTGACTTTC. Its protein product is CASSLTVGGALGANVLTF.

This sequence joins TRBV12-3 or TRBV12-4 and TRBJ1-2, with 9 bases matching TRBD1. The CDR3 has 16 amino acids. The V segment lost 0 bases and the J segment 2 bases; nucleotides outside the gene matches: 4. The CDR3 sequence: CASSLARGQGNYGYTF. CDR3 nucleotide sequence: TGTGCCAGCAGTTTAGCGCGGGGACAGGGCAACTATGGCTACACCTTC.

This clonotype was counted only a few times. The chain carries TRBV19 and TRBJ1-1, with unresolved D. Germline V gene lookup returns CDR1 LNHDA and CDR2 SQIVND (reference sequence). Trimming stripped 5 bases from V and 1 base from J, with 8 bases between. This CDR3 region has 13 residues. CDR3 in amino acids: CASSPQKNTEAFF. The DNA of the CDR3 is TGTGCCAGTAGTCCACAGAAGAACACTGAAGCTTTCTTT.

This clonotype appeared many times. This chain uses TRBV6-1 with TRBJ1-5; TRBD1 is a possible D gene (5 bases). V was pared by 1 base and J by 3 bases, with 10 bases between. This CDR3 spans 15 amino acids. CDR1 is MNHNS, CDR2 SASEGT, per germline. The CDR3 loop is CASSEGARDNQPQHF. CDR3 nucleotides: TGTGCCAGCAGTGAAGGGGCCAGGGACAATCAGCCCCAGCATTTT.